The 8 T cell receptor beta chains listed next were all sequenced from one sample in a study of T cell changes during pregnancy in multiple sclerosis. The assay was immunoSEQ multiplex PCR, and TCRdb's table has in-frame clones only and misses some. The table records 20,000 to 25,000 clones, over 75% of them present only once. The starting material was CD8+ T cells from peripheral blood mononuclear cells, obtained before pregnancy. The source of these receptors is a female donor with multiple sclerosis, enrolled in a pregnancy study.

The chain joins TRBV5-6 to TRBJ2-1; 10 bases are a match to TRBD1. The V and J ends lost 0 bases and 2 bases, in that order; junction bases with no gene match: 5. The CDR3 is 17 residues long. CDR1 is SGHDT and CDR2 is YYEEEE in the germline V gene. The DNA for the CDR3 is TGTGCCAGCAGCTTGGTTGGGACAGGGGAAACCTACAATGAGCAGTTCTTC. Amino acid sequence: CASSLVGTGETYNEQFF.

There are a few counts of this clone. V is TRBV6-4 and J is TRBJ2-3; 10 nucleotides line up with TRBD1. This CDR3 has 14 amino acids. Germline V gives CDR1 MRHNA, CDR2 SNTAGT. The V segment lost 2 bases and the J segment 8 bases; nucleotides outside the gene matches: 4. The CDR3 region is CASSDGGDRGTQYF. The CDR3 nucleotides read TGTGCCAGCAGTGACGGTGGGGACAGGGGTACGCAGTATTTT.

V gene TRBV18 combines with J gene TRBJ2-1; D remains ambiguous. The CDR3 contains 14 residues. CDR1 is KGHSH, CDR2 LQKENI, per germline. Between the trimmed V and J ends, which lost 2 bases and 3 bases, there was a span of 8 bases. CDR3 in DNA: TGTGCCAGCTCACCAATGACAAACTACAATGAGCAGTTCTTC. The encoded protein is CASSPMTNYNEQFF.

About this clone itself: A much larger clone lies a single base off, so this may be a read error. The sample contains more than one DNA sequence encoding this CDR3. This chain uses TRBV19 with TRBJ1-1; TRBD1 might be the D (6 bases). This CDR3 contains 13 residues. Trimming shortened V by 1 base and J by 5 bases, and 8 bases separated the two germline ends. Per germline, CDR1 LNHDA and CDR2 SQIVND (reference sequence). Here the CDR3 reads CASSIGTATEAFF. CDR3 nucleotide sequence: TGTGCCAGTAGTATAGGGACAGCAACTGAAGCTTTCTTT.

This clone came up once. The chain's CDR3 is CSVLRGRTEAFF. The CDR3 nucleotides read TGCAGCGTTCTCAGGGGGCGCACTGAAGCTTTCTTT. V and J are TRBV29-1 and TRBJ1-1; 8 positions agree with TRBD1. The CDR3 extends over 12 amino acids. Germline V CDR1 and CDR2: SQVTM, ANQGSEA. V lost 5 bases and J lost 4; bases outside the gene matches: 3. The full variable domain, completed using reference TRBV29-1 and TRBJ1-1, is SAVISQKPSRDICQRGTSLTIQCQVDSQVTMMFWYRQQPGQSLTLIATANQGSEATYESGFVIDKFPISRPNLTFSTLTVSNMSPEDSSIYLCSVLRGRTEAFFGQGTRLTVV.

The J gene is TRBJ1-1, the V gene TRBV10-1, with a weak D call TRBD1 (5 bases). The CDR3 has 15 amino acids. With 3 bases removed from V and 1 base from J, the gap between germline ends came to 12 bases. CDR1 is WNHNN, CDR2 SYGVQD, per germline (reference sequence). CDR3 DNA sequence: TGCGCCAGCAGTGAAACGGACACCCCGAACACTGAAGCTTTCTTT. It encodes CASSETDTPNTEAFF.

V is TRBV7-9 and J is TRBJ2-4; tentative D call: TRBD2 (5 bases). Germline assignment: CDR1 SEHNR and CDR2 FQNEAQ (reference sequence). V was pared by 5 bases and J by 3 bases, with 14 bases between. This CDR3 has 15 residues. CDR3 sequence reads: CASSTPAGGKNIQYF. The CDR3 DNA reads as TGTGCCAGCAGCACCCCCGCAGGAGGCAAAAACATTCAGTACTTC. The full variable domain, its missing parts supplied by reference TRBV7-9 and TRBJ2-4, is DTGVSQNPRHKITKRGQNVTFRCDPISEHNRLYWYRQTLGQGPEFLTYFQNEAQLEKSRLLSDRFSAERPKGSFSTLEIQRTEQGDSAMYLCASSTPAGGKNIQYFGAGTRLSVL.

The genes are TRBV27 and TRBJ2-3; 7 bases map to TRBD2. Germline lookup yields CDR1 MNHEY and CDR2 SMNVEV (reference sequence). The CDR3 contains 16 residues. V lost 2 bases, J lost 1 base, and 6 bases stayed unmatched. As DNA, the CDR3 is TGTGCCAGCAGTTTAGGGCCCCTAGCGGGCACAGATACGCAGTATTTT. Translation gives CASSLGPLAGTDTQYF.